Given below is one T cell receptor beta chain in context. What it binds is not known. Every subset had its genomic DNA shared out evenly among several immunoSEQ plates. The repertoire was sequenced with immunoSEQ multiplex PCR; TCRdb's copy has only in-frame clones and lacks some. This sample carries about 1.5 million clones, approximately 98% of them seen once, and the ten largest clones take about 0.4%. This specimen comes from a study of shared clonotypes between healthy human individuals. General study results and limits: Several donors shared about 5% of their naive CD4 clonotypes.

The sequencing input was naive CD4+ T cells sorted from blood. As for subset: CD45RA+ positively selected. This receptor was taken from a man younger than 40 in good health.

The CDR3 loop reads CASSRIRSSYNEQFF. The DNA of the CDR3 is TGTGCCAGCAGTCGAATTAGGAGCTCCTACAATGAGCAGTTCTTC. The chain combines TRBV14 with TRBJ2-1; no clear D. CDR3 size: 15 residues. V lost 6 bases, J lost 0 bases, and 12 bases lay in between. The germline CDR1 and CDR2 sequences are SGHDN and FVKESK.